The entry below describes one T cell receptor beta chain. The sample is drawn from a study of chemoradiotherapy in HPV16-positive cancers. Whole-study context: A couple of HPV16-positive patients' cells yielded candidate HPV-specific clones and common motifs.

Assay: immunoSEQ multiplex PCR; the TCRdb copy retains only in-frame clones and omits some. This repertoire shows around 20,000 clones, about 90% found once; its top ten account for around 5.8%. Germline V gene sequence: CDR1 SNHLY, CDR2 FYNNEI. With 4 bases clipped from V and 6 bases from J, the junction kept 9 bases outside the gene matches. The CDR3 consists of 15 residues. The clonotype originates from a human donor with HPV-associated anogenital cancer. The starting material was blood, obtained from a patient who underwent chemoradiotherapy. The rearrangement links TRBV2 to TRBJ2-1; 7 nucleotides line up with TRBD2. The CDR3 region is CASSVGLAVGNEQFF. The CDR3 region has the DNA TGTGCCAGCAGTGTGGGTCTAGCGGTGGGCAATGAGCAGTTCTTC.